A single sample is the source of the 31 T cell receptor beta chains below, sequenced in a study of shared clonotypes between healthy human individuals. Clones were sequenced by immunoSEQ multiplex PCR, and TCRdb holds only the in-frame ones, with some missing. The table lists 900,000 to 1,200,000 clones, around 78% of them singletons. The sequencing input was memory CD4+ T cells from PBMCs. Subset reported: CD45RA-negative fraction. The receptors originated from a man between 18 and 29 years old in good health. Some clones in this sample may be carry-over from other donors' samples.

The genes are TRBV27 and TRBJ2-7; TRBD1 agrees at 9 bases. CDR3 size: 15 residues. The V and J ends lost 4 bases and 5 bases, in that order; junction bases with no gene match: 9. The germline V gene encodes CDR1 MNHEY and CDR2 SMNVEV (reference sequence). The CDR3 sequence is CASSSETGGSHEQYF. CDR3 DNA sequence: TGTGCCAGCAGTTCCGAGACAGGGGGTAGCCACGAGCAGTACTTC.

This clone was counted once. The genes are TRBV7-3 and TRBJ2-5; the D is unclear. From germline, CDR1 is SGHTA and CDR2 FQGTGA. V lost 0 bases and J 1 base, leaving 9 bases between the germline ends. There are 15 residues in the CDR3. CDR3 bases: TGTGCCAGCAGCTTAACGGGCAGTTTCCAAGAGACCCAGTACTTC. It codes for CASSLTGSFQETQYF.

As regards this clone: This may be a read error, as it is one base from a much larger clone. This sample includes further DNA sequences coding for the same CDR3. The chain couples TRBV7-9 to TRBJ2-7; 9 bases are a match to TRBD2. After removal of 1 base from V and 7 bases from J, the junction contained 11 bases not matched to a gene. There are 16 residues in the CDR3. Looked up from germline, CDR1 is SEHNR and CDR2 is FQNEAQ (reference sequence). The CDR3 DNA sequence: TGTGCCAGCAGCTTAGATCGCGGGAGGGCCGTCCTTGAGCAGTACTTC. Protein sequence: CASSLDRGRAVLEQYF.

The V gene is TRBV28, the J gene TRBJ2-3; D is unclear. The length of the CDR3 is 15 residues. Trimming pared 5 bases from V and 7 bases from J, leaving 19 bases between. The germline gives CDR1 MDHEN, CDR2 SYDVKM. The CDR3 is CASSTRFARSNTQYF. The CDR3 bases are TGTGCCAGCAGTACCCGTTTTGCCCGTTCGAATACGCAGTATTTT. The entire variable domain, with the rest obtained from reference TRBV28 and TRBJ2-3, is as follows: DVKVTQSSRYLVKRTGEKVFLECVQDMDHENMFWYRQDPGLGLRLIYFSYDVKMKEKGDIPEGYSVSREKKERFSLILESASTNQTSMYLCASSTRFARSNTQYFGPGTRLTVL.

This clone has only a few counts. The chain carries TRBV28 and TRBJ2-1, with unresolved D. The CDR3 totals 11 residues. Trimming removed 6 bases at V and 16 bases at J, with 16 bases between. Germline assignment: CDR1 MDHEN and CDR2 SYDVKM. The CDR3 sequence: CASSSLGSVFF. The CDR3 region has the DNA TGTGCCAGCAGCTCCCTAGGAAGCGTATTCTTC.

The chain employs TRBV5-1 and TRBJ2-7, with TRBD2 identical over 7 bases. V lost 0 bases, J lost 6 bases, and 3 bases stayed unmatched. The CDR3 runs 13 residues. Germline V lookup: CDR1 SGHRS, CDR2 YFSETQ. The CDR3 spells CASSLVPGGEQYF. The CDR3 DNA reads TGCGCCAGCAGCTTGGTGCCGGGAGGCGAGCAGTACTTC.

The chain combines TRBV28 with TRBJ1-1, with TRBD1 as a possible D gene (6 bases). The V and J ends lost 7 bases and 4 bases respectively, with 25 bases between them. The CDR3 has 17 amino acids. Germline CDR1 reads MDHEN; CDR2 reads SYDVKM. The DNA for the CDR3 is TGTGCCAGCAACACCCCAGGGGCAGGGCCCTTGGGCACTGAAGCTTTCTTT. This encodes CASNTPGAGPLGTEAFF.

This sequence joins TRBV4-1 and TRBJ2-7; D is uncertain. CDR3 length: 14 residues. Trimming removed 3 bases at V and 0 bases at J, with 9 bases between. Germline lookup yields CDR1 MGHRA and CDR2 YSYEKL. The CDR3 loop reads CASSQETHSYEQYF. In DNA form, the CDR3 reads TGCGCCAGCAGCCAGGAGACGCACTCCTACGAGCAGTACTTC.

This chain joins TRBV2 and TRBJ2-5; D gene uncertain. The CDR3 contains 11 residues. The V end lost 5 bases, the J end lost 3 bases, and 4 bases lay between the germline ends. Germline V gene lookup returns CDR1 SNHLY and CDR2 FYNNEI. This CDR3 reads CASSQEETQYF. For the CDR3, the DNA is TGTGCCAGCAGTCAAGAAGAGACCCAGTACTTC.

The chain couples TRBV7-8 to TRBJ2-2; 9 bases agree with TRBD1. V trimming: 5 bases; J trimming: 5 bases; junction bases outside the gene matches: 6. Germline loops: CDR1 SGHVS, CDR2 FQNEAQ. The CDR3 runs to 15 residues. The CDR3 coding sequence is TGTGCCAGCAGCGGCACAGGGGGCTGGACCGGGGAGCTGTTTTTT. Protein product: CASSGTGGWTGELFF. The full variable domain, with the rest looked up from reference TRBV7-8 and TRBJ2-2, is GAGVSQSPRYKVAKRGQDVALRCDPISGHVSLFWYQQALGQGPEFLTYFQNEAQLDKSGLPSDRFFAERPEGSVSTLKIQRTQQEDSAVYLCASSGTGGWTGELFFGEGSRLTVL.

This clone occurred many times. The chain combines TRBV2 with TRBJ1-3, with D unresolved. The CDR3 spans 12 residues. Germline CDR1 SNHLY, CDR2 FYNNEI. Trimming pared 10 bases from V and 3 bases from J, leaving 10 bases between. The CDR3 nucleotides are TGTGCCACCGAAGAGATTGGAAACACCATATATTTT. This encodes CATEEIGNTIYF.

The V call is TRBV27, the J call TRBJ1-2; D ambiguous. V lost 6 bases and J lost 4, with 12 bases in between. This CDR3 has 13 residues. Germline loops: CDR1 MNHEY, CDR2 SMNVEV (reference sequence). CDR3 in amino acids: CASRGWTSYGYTF. The CDR3 region has the DNA TGTGCCAGCAGGGGTTGGACTAGCTATGGCTACACCTTC.

This chain joins TRBV19 and TRBJ1-5; a weak D match, TRBD1 (5 bases). The CDR3 length is 16 residues. The germline V gene encodes CDR1 LNHDA and CDR2 SQIVND (reference sequence). The V end lost 3 bases, the J end lost 0 bases, and 12 bases lay between the germline ends. CDR3 residues: CASSIWGSSSNQPQHF. The CDR3 bases are TGTGCCAGTAGTATCTGGGGCAGCTCTAGCAATCAGCCCCAGCATTTT.

The sample holds one count of this clone. The V call is TRBV5-6, the J call TRBJ1-4; no clear D gene. CDR1 and CDR2 (germline): SGHDT, YYEEEE. This CDR3 spans 15 amino acids. V was cut by 4 bases and J by 3 bases, with 13 bases left in between. CDR3 in DNA: TGTGCCAGCAGCCCCCTGGCGGGAGCTAATGAAAAACTGTTTTTT. It yields the protein CASSPLAGANEKLFF.

V is TRBV14 and J is TRBJ2-5; the match to TRBD2 covers 8 bases. Germline trimming cut 5 bases from V and 5 bases from J; bases unmatched to any gene: 7. The CDR3 spans 14 residues. Germline assignment: CDR1 SGHDN and CDR2 FVKESK. The CDR3 DNA reads TGTGCCAGCAGCGTCCCGGGACTAGTGGAGACCCAGTACTTC. Protein sequence: CASSVPGLVETQYF.

This sequence joins TRBV4-2 and TRBJ2-7, with a weak D call TRBD2 (5 bases). The CDR3 has 15 amino acids. V dropped 2 bases and J dropped 2 bases, with 13 bases sitting between them. The germline V gene encodes CDR1 LGHNA and CDR2 YNFKEQ. Here the CDR3 DNA reads TGTGCCAGCAGCCAAACCTGGACGGGGACCTACGAGCAGTACTTC. Encoded protein: CASSQTWTGTYEQYF.

CDR3 nucleotides: TGCGCCAGCAGCCAAGGGACAGTGAGCTCCTACGAGCAGTACTTC. It is translated as CASSQGTVSSYEQYF. The rearrangement links TRBV4-1 to TRBJ2-7; maybe TRBD1 (6 bases). The germline CDR1 and CDR2 sequences are MGHRA and YSYEKL. V lost 1 base and J lost 0, with 10 bases in between. The CDR3 spans 15 residues.

The J gene is TRBJ2-7, the V gene TRBV6-1, with TRBD1 as a possible D gene (6 bases). This CDR3 has 16 residues. The V end was cut by 2 bases, the J end by 0 bases, with 14 bases between. Germline CDR1 reads MNHNS; CDR2 reads SASEGT. CDR3 DNA: TGTGCCAGCAGTGAACGGCCAGGGGTGGCCTCCTACGAGCAGTACTTC. It translates to CASSERPGVASYEQYF.

This chain connects TRBV7-2 to TRBJ2-2; D might be TRBD1 or TRBD2, each matching 5 bases. V was shortened by 2 bases and J by 8 bases, with 9 bases between the two germline ends. CDR3 length: 13 residues. The germline V gene encodes CDR1 SGHTA and CDR2 FQGNSA. The CDR3 sequence: CASSLHGAGELFF. The CDR3 coding sequence is TGTGCCAGCAGCTTACACGGGGCGGGGGAGCTGTTTTTT.

V usage is TRBV29-1 and J usage is TRBJ1-2; D is perhaps TRBD1 (5 bases). Trimming stripped 3 bases from V and 4 bases from J, with 9 bases between. This CDR3 has 12 amino acids. Germline loops: CDR1 SQVTM, CDR2 ANQGSEA. The CDR3: CSVEQGGYGYTF. For the CDR3, the DNA is TGCAGCGTTGAGCAGGGTGGCTATGGCTACACCTTC.

This chain uses TRBV6-5 with TRBJ1-5; the D is unclear. V dropped 0 bases and J dropped 7 bases, with 10 bases sitting between them. Germline V gene lookup returns CDR1 MNHEY and CDR2 SVGAGI. The CDR3 covers 14 residues. The CDR3 here is CASSYSKVQQPQHF. The CDR3 DNA is TGTGCCAGCAGTTACTCGAAAGTTCAACAGCCCCAGCATTTT.

This clone was seen only once. The chain links TRBV6-5 to TRBJ1-2, with D tentatively TRBD1 (6 bases). CDR1 and CDR2 from the germline V gene are MNHEY and SVGAGI. Trimming stripped 2 bases from V and 3 bases from J, with 16 bases between. The CDR3 extends over 16 amino acids. The CDR3 reads CASSYSYRVSDYGYTF. The CDR3 DNA is TGTGCCAGCAGTTACAGCTACAGGGTATCCGACTATGGCTACACCTTC.

The chain employs TRBV6-1 and TRBJ2-3, with TRBD2 matching over 7 bases. Germline CDR1 MNHNS, CDR2 SASEGT. The CDR3 spans 15 residues. V trimming: 7 bases; J trimming: 0 bases; junction bases outside the gene matches: 7. The CDR3 nucleotides are TGTGCCAGCACTGTACTAGCGATTAGCACAGATACGCAGTATTTT. Translation gives CASTVLAISTDTQYF.

The chain carries TRBV6-5 and TRBJ2-7; possibly TRBD2 for D (5 bases). The germline CDR1 and CDR2 sequences are MNHEY and SVGAGI. The V end lost 6 bases, the J end lost 3 bases, and 12 bases lay between the germline ends. The CDR3 extends over 13 amino acids. CDR3 amino acids: CASSPRGFYEQYF. CDR3 coding DNA: TGTGCCAGCAGCCCCCGCGGGTTCTACGAGCAGTACTTC.

The chain recombines TRBV7-2 with TRBJ2-5, with D perhaps being TRBD1 or TRBD2 (6 bases each). V was clipped by 1 base and J by 6 bases, with 15 bases between them. Germline loops: CDR1 SGHTA, CDR2 FQGNSA. The CDR3 consists of 15 residues. This chain's CDR3 is CASSLVTGAEKTQYF. CDR3 DNA: TGTGCCAGCAGCTTAGTAACGGGGGCCGAAAAGACCCAGTACTTC.

The V and J genes are TRBV30 and TRBJ1-4; D unclear. The CDR3 is 14 residues long. Germline V gives CDR1 GTSNPN, CDR2 SVGIG (reference sequence). V dropped 1 base and J dropped 4 bases, with 10 bases sitting between them. The CDR3 nucleotides read TGTGCCTGGAGTGCGGGCAACTTTAATGAAAAACTGTTTTTT. This gives the protein CAWSAGNFNEKLFF. Using reference TRBV30 and TRBJ1-4 for the parts outside the CDR3, the full variable domain is SQTIHQWPATLVQPVGSPLSLECTVEGTSNPNLYWYRQAAGRGLQLLFYSVGIGQISSEVPQNLSASRPQDRQFILSSKKLLLSDSGFYLCAWSAGNFNEKLFFGSGTQLSVL.

The genes are TRBV6-5 and TRBJ2-5, with no clear D. Between the trimmed V and J ends, which lost 5 bases and 7 bases, there was a span of 8 bases. Germline lookup yields CDR1 MNHEY and CDR2 SVGAGI. The CDR3 spans 11 residues. CDR3 loop: CASSPGRTQYF. CDR3 nucleotides: TGTGCCAGCAGTCCCGGTCGGACCCAGTACTTC.

V gene TRBV11-2 combines with J gene TRBJ2-1, with D maybe TRBD1 (6 bases). Germline CDR1 reads SGHAT; CDR2 reads FQNNGV. Trimming cost V 3 bases and J 5 bases, with 11 bases left between them. This CDR3 contains 14 residues. DNA for the CDR3: TGTGCCAGCAGCTTTATCGGACAGAACAATGAGCAGTTCTTC. Its protein product is CASSFIGQNNEQFF.

This clone has a handful of counts. The sample contains more than one DNA sequence encoding this CDR3. The rearrangement links TRBV14 to TRBJ2-5, with TRBD1 identical over 7 bases. Looked up from germline, CDR1 is SGHDN and CDR2 is FVKESK. The CDR3 is made up of 14 amino acids. J was trimmed by 0 bases and V by 4 bases; bases with no gene match: 2. Written as DNA, the CDR3 is TGTGCCAGCAGCCGTGGACAGGACCAAGAGACCCAGTACTTC. Amino acid sequence: CASSRGQDQETQYF.

The table lists this clone with a few counts. V is TRBV7-9 and J is TRBJ2-1; D ambiguous. The germline V gene has CDR1 SEHNR and CDR2 FQNEAQ (reference sequence). V was shortened by 3 bases and J by 9 bases, with 6 bases between the two germline ends. CDR3 length: 11 amino acids. The CDR3 nucleotides read TGTGCCAGCAGCTTCTCGGGTGAGCAGTTCTTC. Translation: CASSFSGEQFF.

V and J are TRBV6-1 and TRBJ2-7; D perhaps matches TRBD1 (6 bases). Trimming stripped 3 bases from V and 0 bases from J, with 15 bases between. Germline CDR1 reads MNHNS; CDR2 reads SASEGT. This CDR3 comprises 16 residues. CDR3 bases: TGTGCCAGCAGTGAGGAAACCGGGACACCCTCCTACGAGCAGTACTTC. This codes for CASSEETGTPSYEQYF.